The following is a TCR beta chain sequence with its context. Its specificity is not known. This record belongs to a study of shared clonotypes between healthy human individuals. Study conclusions and caveats: Limited genetic and exposure-history diversity came from having few donors.

All donors were Caucasian adults living in Nashville, Tennessee. This CDR3 is built from 17 residues. Per germline, CDR1 SGHTA and CDR2 FQGNSA. Losses at the gene ends were 4 bases for V and 9 bases for J; bases not matched to a gene: 16. Several immunoSEQ 96-well plates shared each subset's DNA, each plate a replicate. Some 30,000 T cell genomes (roughly 0.2 ug DNA) went into each sorted-subset replicate. TCRdb's table, derived via immunoSEQ multiplex PCR, lists solely in-frame clones and lacks some. The sample yields 850,000 to 1,100,000 clones, around three quarters seen once. The chain employs TRBV7-2 and TRBJ2-2, with 8 bases identical to TRBD1. Sequences were obtained from memory CD4+ T cells from PBMCs. The subset was: CD45RA-negative fraction. The clonotype originates from a young man in good health. Some clones in this sample may be carry-over from other donors' samples. The CDR3 is CASSSNPDREGSWELFF. The DNA of the CDR3 is TGTGCCAGCAGCTCAAATCCGGACAGGGAAGGGTCCTGGGAGCTGTTTTTT.